These T cell receptor beta chains were read from a single sample in a study of T cell responses to AZD1222 COVID-19 vaccine. Clones were read by immunoSEQ multiplex PCR, and TCRdb kept only the in-frame ones, dropping some. The sample consists of approximately 170,000 clones, roughly 92% of them appearing once. The sample here was peripheral blood, taken on day 0 of AZD1222 vaccination. The receptors stem from an adult in good health. Both conserved end residues are part of each CDR3. A D gene is named only where the DNA matches it firmly. Not all rows give a size; the values are once, few, many and, for expanded clones, a class.

j_call clone_size v_call d_call cdr3_aa
TRBJ2-5 . TRBV25-1 TRBD2 CASSRLAGIPETQYF
TRBJ2-5 . TRBV7-2 TRBD1 CASSSDRGETQYF
TRBJ2-7 . TRBV18 . CASSPRSYEQYF
TRBJ2-2 . TRBV30 TRBD2 CAWSRAGVNTGELFF
TRBJ2-2 . TRBV11-3 . CASSLSRGTANTGELFF
TRBJ1-5 . TRBV19 . CASSPGQYSNQPQHF
TRBJ1-1 . TRBV7-9 TRBD1 CASSKLPETGLWGTEAFF
TRBJ1-4 once TRBV30 . CAWSKQATNEKLFF
TRBJ2-2 . TRBV9 . CASSVGGQTGELFF
TRBJ2-2 few TRBV7-9 . CASSLGREIGELFF
TRBJ2-5 . TRBV18 . CASSPSEATRGRTQYF
TRBJ1-1 . TRBV29-1 . CSGRTDMNTEAFF
TRBJ2-1 . TRBV6-2/TRBV6-3 . CASSYSMRGNEQFF
TRBJ1-2 . TRBV5-6 . CASSLGGSYGYTF
TRBJ1-1 . TRBV30 TRBD1 CASPATTGGIEAFF
TRBJ2-5 . TRBV19 . CASSITQGIQETQYF
TRBJ1-3 . TRBV6-1 . CASSEGGVYGNTIYF
TRBJ2-3 . TRBV9 . CASSPDGRALTDTQYF
TRBJ2-7 once TRBV13 TRBD1 CASSSGQGTLYEQYF
TRBJ1-6 . TRBV7-9 . CASSLGGAGNSPLHF
TRBJ2-2 . TRBV19 . CASTPGAGANTGELFF